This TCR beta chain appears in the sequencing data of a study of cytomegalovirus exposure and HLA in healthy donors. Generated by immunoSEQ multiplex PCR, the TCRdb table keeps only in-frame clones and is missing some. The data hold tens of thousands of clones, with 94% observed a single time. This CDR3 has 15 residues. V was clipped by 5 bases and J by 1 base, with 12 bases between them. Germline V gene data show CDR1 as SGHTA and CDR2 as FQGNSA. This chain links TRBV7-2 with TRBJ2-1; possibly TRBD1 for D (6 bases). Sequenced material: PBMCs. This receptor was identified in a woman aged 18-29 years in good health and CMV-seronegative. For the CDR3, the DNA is TGTGCCAGCAGCCCCCGTCAGGGGTCCTACAATGAGCAGTTCTTC. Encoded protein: CASSPRQGSYNEQFF.